The rows below give T cell receptor beta chains drawn from one sample of a study of T cell clones after liver transplantation. This table comes from immunoSEQ multiplex PCR, and its TCRdb copy is limited to in-frame clones, with some not included. The sample contains about 4,800 clones, approximately 39% of which appear only once. These receptors lack a known antigen. Sequences were obtained from CD4+ T cells from cultured PBMCs. These receptors all stem from a human patient who received a liver transplant. Some T cells may have originated in the graft donor. The CDR3 runs from the conserved cysteine through the conserved F or W. D genes are given only for firm matches. Some rows have no size entry. The others give once, few or many, or a class for an expanded clone.

.	TRBV2	TRBJ2-7	large	CASSQRATRSCF	TGTGCCAGCAGTCAACGGGCTACACGAAGTTGCTTC
.	TRBV5-1	TRBJ2-1	.	CASSLNNEQFF	TGCGCCAGCAGCCTGAACAATGAGCAGTTCTTC
.	TRBV9	TRBJ2-2	large	CASSVLGPPNTGELFF	TGTGCCAGCAGCGTCCTGGGTCCCCCGAACACCGGGGAGCTGTTTTTT
TRBD1	TRBV6-5	TRBJ2-3	few	CATGGTGPDTQYF	TGTGCCACAGGGGGGACAGGCCCAGATACGCAGTATTTT
.	TRBV2	TRBJ2-7	medium-sized	CASSVLQGYYEQYF	TGTGCCAGCAGCGTTTTACAGGGATACTACGAGCAGTACTTC
TRBD2	TRBV4-1	TRBJ2-3	few	CASSHPRGGLAGGKGTDTQYF	TGCGCCAGCAGCCACCCCCGGGGGGGGCTAGCGGGAGGGAAAGGCACAGATACGCAGTATTTT
.	TRBV28	TRBJ1-5	medium-sized	CASSRGRGVNQPQHF	TGTGCCAGCAGCCGGGGGCGAGGGGTAAATCAGCCCCAGCATTTT
.	TRBV2	TRBJ1-2	medium-sized	CASGAGGFYGYTF	TGTGCCAGCGGGGCGGGGGGATTCTATGGCTACACCTTC
TRBD1	TRBV28	TRBJ1-2	few	CASSSPGTGAYGYTF	TGTGCCAGCAGCTCCCCGGGGACAGGGGCATATGGCTACACCTTC
.	TRBV18	TRBJ2-1	.	CASSPLRGIGTIDEQFF	TGTGCCAGCTCACCTCTCCGGGGGATAGGTACAATCGATGAGCAGTTCTTC
.	TRBV18	TRBJ2-7	.	CASSPRKTGNPYEQYF	TGTGCCAGCTCACCACGTAAAACAGGGAACCCCTACGAGCAGTACTTC
.	TRBV7-3	TRBJ2-1	.	CASSMGRNNEQFF	TGTGCCAGCAGTATGGGACGCAACAATGAGCAGTTCTTC
.	TRBV6-5	TRBJ1-1	medium-sized	CASRQGLNTEAFF	TGTGCCAGCAGACAGGGCCTGAACACTGAAGCTTTCTTT
.	TRBV4-2	TRBJ2-5	.	CASSQDQGWEGETQYF	TGTGCCAGCAGCCAAGATCAGGGGTGGGAAGGGGAGACCCAGTACTTC
.	TRBV4-1	TRBJ2-2	.	CASGVTDYTGELFF	TGCGCCAGCGGGGTGACTGATTACACCGGGGAGCTGTTTTTT
.	TRBV7-8	TRBJ2-7	medium-sized	CASSSLLGLYEQYF	TGTGCCAGCAGCTCACTACTCGGGCTCTACGAGCAGTACTTC
.	TRBV19	TRBJ2-7	.	CASSIELGGYEQYF	TGTGCCAGTAGTATAGAGTTGGGGGGCTACGAGCAGTACTTC
TRBD2	TRBV2	TRBJ2-1	medium-sized	CASGAGVLYNEQFF	TGTGCCAGCGGGGCGGGAGTACTGTACAATGAGCAGTTCTTC
.	TRBV4-3	TRBJ2-1	.	CASSRGTGPRVF	TGCGCCAGCAGCCGCGGGACCGGGCCCCGTGTCTTC
TRBD1	TRBV5-6	TRBJ2-2	few	CASSFGTGLGLTGELFF	TGTGCCAGCAGCTTCGGGACAGGCCTTGGACTTACCGGGGAGCTGTTTTTT
TRBD1	TRBV5-1	TRBJ1-4	few	CASSPGTATFNEKLFF	TGCGCCAGCAGCCCCGGGACAGCGACATTTAATGAAAAACTGTTTTTT
.	TRBV6-1	TRBJ2-3	medium-sized	CASSYRVSTDTQYF	TGTGCCAGCAGCTACAGGGTTAGCACAGATACGCAGTATTTT
.	TRBV5-4	TRBJ1-1	medium-sized	CASSLGGAQGTEAFF	TGTGCCAGCAGCTTGGGAGGAGCACAAGGGACTGAAGCTTTCTTT
.	TRBV7-2	TRBJ1-1	.	CASSLEIDTPEAFF	TGTGCCAGCAGCTTAGAGATAGATACCCCCGAAGCTTTCTTT
.	TRBV6-5	TRBJ2-7	medium-sized	CASSNRWEQYF	TGTGCCAGCAGCAACCGGTGGGAGCAGTACTTC
TRBD1	TRBV28	TRBJ2-7	few	CASSLGTGIALLNEQYF	TGTGCCAGCAGTTTGGGGACAGGGATCGCCCTGCTGAACGAGCAGTACTTC
.	TRBV18	TRBJ2-7	medium-sized	CASSPPSSYEQYF	TGTGCCAGCTCACCCCCGAGCTCCTACGAGCAGTACTTC
.	TRBV2	TRBJ2-3	.	CASSDVLSTDTQYF	TGTGCCAGCAGTGATGTGCTGAGCACAGATACGCAGTATTTT
.	TRBV13	TRBJ2-6	.	CASRRAELVQSRANVLTF	TGTGCCAGCAGACGAGCAGAGCTAGTACAAAGTCGGGCCAACGTCCTGACTTTC
.	TRBV5-6	TRBJ1-1	few	CASSSSGWSEAFF	TGTGCCAGCAGCTCCTCAGGGTGGTCTGAAGCTTTCTTT
.	TRBV5-1	TRBJ2-5	.	CASSFTGANLPETQYF	TGCGCCAGCAGCTTCACGGGGGCTAATCTCCCAGAGACCCAGTACTTC
.	TRBV28	TRBJ1-2	.	CASSPLGGGSANYGYTF	TGTGCCAGCAGTCCCCTCGGGGGAGGGTCAGCTAACTATGGCTACACCTTC
.	TRBV11-3	TRBJ2-1	few	CASSLGGGMADNEQFF	TGTGCCAGCAGCTTAGGTGGGGGCATGGCCGACAATGAGCAGTTCTTC
.	TRBV11-2	TRBJ2-7	medium-sized	CASSLDTHFREQYF	TGTGCCAGCAGCTTAGATACCCACTTTAGGGAGCAGTACTTC
.	TRBV5-1	TRBJ2-1	few	CASSTDLNEQFF	TGCGCCAGCAGCACGGACTTGAATGAGCAGTTCTTC
TRBD1	TRBV27	TRBJ2-5	.	CASSLSAGGSPYETQYF	TGTGCCAGCAGTTTATCGGCAGGGGGAAGCCCGTACGAGACCCAGTACTTC
.	TRBV15	TRBJ2-6	.	CATSRDPSGANVLTF	TGTGCCACCAGCAGAGATCCATCTGGGGCCAACGTCCTGACTTTC
.	TRBV28	TRBJ1-2	.	CASRLLRTFHYGYTF	TGTGCCAGCAGATTACTCCGGACCTTCCACTATGGCTACACCTTC
TRBD2	TRBV6-6	TRBJ2-3	.	CASKGLAEYTDTQYF	TGTGCCAGCAAGGGGCTAGCGGAATACACAGATACGCAGTATTTT
.	TRBV5-6	TRBJ1-3	.	CASSLGAAGSISGNTIYF	TGTGCCAGCAGCTTAGGTGCGGCAGGCTCAATCTCTGGAAACACCATATATTTT
.	TRBV7-3	TRBJ2-3	few	CASGASYSTDTQYF	TGTGCCAGCGGGGCTAGCTATAGCACAGATACGCAGTATTTT
TRBD2	TRBV29-1	TRBJ2-7	.	CSVATGLAGGDEQYF	TGCAGCGTTGCTACCGGACTAGCGGGAGGGGACGAGCAGTACTTC
TRBD1	TRBV6-5	TRBJ2-7	.	CASSSLTGTAYEQYF	TGTGCCAGCAGTTCTCTAACGGGGACAGCTTACGAGCAGTACTTC
TRBD2	TRBV10-2	TRBJ2-1	.	CASNGLAGGSWGNEQFF	TGCGCCAGCAATGGACTAGCGGGAGGTTCCTGGGGCAATGAGCAGTTCTTC
.	TRBV28	TRBJ2-7	medium-sized	CASIPADGGYEQYF	TGTGCCAGCATCCCGGCGGATGGGGGCTACGAGCAGTACTTC
.	TRBV5-1	TRBJ1-1	.	CASSLTGSGNTEAFF	TGCGCCAGCAGCTTGACAGGGAGCGGGAACACTGAAGCTTTCTTT
.	TRBV28	TRBJ2-7	.	CASSSPGQALYEQYF	TGTGCCAGCAGCTCCCCGGGGCAGGCTCTTTACGAGCAGTACTTC
TRBD1	TRBV6-5	TRBJ2-3	.	CASSLGQVSTDTQYF	TGTGCCAGCAGCCTAGGACAGGTTAGCACAGATACGCAGTATTTT